The rows below give T cell receptor beta chains drawn from one sample of a study of control samples from healthy donors and cancer patients. Produced via immunoSEQ multiplex PCR; TCRdb's table is partial and in-frame only. The sample has about 160,000 clones, just over 95% seen once. Sequences were obtained from blood. These receptors originate from a woman aged 30 to 39 in good health. The CDR3 runs from the conserved cysteine through the conserved F or W. D genes are given only for firm matches. Expanded clones get a size class; other rows say once, few or many, or leave the size out.

NA	NA	TRBV5-1	TRBJ1-6	CASSPNGFMNNSPLHF	TGCGCCAGCAGCCCGAACGGGTTCATGAATAATTCACCCCTCCACTTT
NA	NA	TRBV4-1	TRBJ1-5	CASSQEGGHSNQPQHF	TGCGCCAGCAGCCAAGAGGGGGGACATAGCAATCAGCCCCAGCATTTT
NA	NA	TRBV2	TRBJ1-1	CARTNTGMNTEAFF	TGTGCCAGGACGAATACAGGGATGAACACTGAAGCTTTCTTT
NA	NA	TRBV27	TRBJ2-7	CASSLAGESYEQYF	TGTGCCAGCAGTTTAGCAGGGGAGTCCTACGAGCAGTACTTC
NA	once	TRBV10-1	TRBJ2-7	CASSPAGIAHEQYF	TGCGCCAGCAGCCCGGCGGGGATTGCCCACGAGCAGTACTTC
NA	NA	TRBV4-1	TRBJ1-1	CASSLDRMNTEAFF	TGCGCCAGCAGTCTCGACAGAATGAACACTGAAGCTTTCTTT
NA	NA	TRBV14	TRBJ2-1	CASSQVGALGEQFF	TGTGCCAGCAGCCAAGTGGGAGCTCTCGGTGAGCAGTTCTTC
NA	NA	TRBV6-1	TRBJ1-2	CASSEASIVLNYGYTF	TGTGCCAGCAGTGAAGCGTCGATAGTACTTAACTATGGCTACACCTTC
TRBD1	NA	TRBV13	TRBJ1-2	CASSSDRDRESGYTF	TGTGCCAGCAGCTCAGACCGGGACAGGGAGTCGGGCTACACCTTC
TRBD1	NA	TRBV6-7	TRBJ1-3	CASNQRPTGFGNTIYF	TGTGCCAGCAACCAAAGGCCGACAGGGTTCGGAAACACCATATATTTT
TRBD2	NA	TRBV15	TRBJ2-3	CATTLSHVAGAHPADTQYF	TGTGCCACCACCCTCAGCCATGTAGCGGGGGCGCACCCGGCAGATACGCAGTATTTT
NA	NA	TRBV18	TRBJ2-1	CASSPDSYNEQFF	TGTGCCAGCTCACCCGACTCCTACAATGAGCAGTTCTTC
TRBD1	NA	TRBV5-4	TRBJ1-1	CASSLEQGATEAFF	TGTGCCAGCAGCTTGGAACAGGGGGCCACTGAAGCTTTCTTT
NA	NA	TRBV4-1	TRBJ1-5	CASSLTRTPGPNNQPQHF	TGCGCCAGCAGCCTGACAAGGACGCCCGGGCCCAACAATCAGCCCCAGCATTTT
NA	NA	TRBV28	TRBJ1-6	CASSPPLGQTVPLHF	TGTGCCAGCAGCCCACCCCTCGGACAGACGGTACCCCTCCACTTT
NA	once	TRBV4-1	TRBJ1-4	CASGPRATNEKLFF	TGCGCCAGCGGACCGAGGGCAACTAATGAAAAACTGTTTTTT
NA	NA	TRBV7-8	TRBJ2-6	CASSLAGVGANVLTF	TGTGCCAGCAGCTTAGCGGGGGTTGGGGCCAACGTCCTGACTTTC
NA	NA	TRBV5-1	TRBJ2-1	CASSSGQNNEQFF	TGCGCCAGCAGCTCCGGACAGAACAATGAGCAGTTCTTC
TRBD1	once	TRBV29-1	TRBJ1-1	CSVPLQGRGRFSEAFF	TGCAGCGTTCCCCTCCAAGGCAGGGGGCGTTTCTCTGAAGCTTTCTTT
TRBD2	once	TRBV9	TRBJ2-1	CASSVVGTSFHEQFF	TGTGCCAGCAGCGTAGTAGGGACTAGCTTCCATGAGCAGTTCTTC
TRBD1	NA	TRBV24-1	TRBJ1-5	CATSDLRGPWDQPQHF	TGTGCCACCAGTGATTTGAGGGGGCCGTGGGATCAGCCCCAGCATTTT
NA	NA	TRBV29-1	TRBJ1-1	CSVDGAEAFF	TGCAGCGTTGACGGCGCTGAAGCTTTCTTT
NA	NA	TRBV10-2	TRBJ1-5	CASIVRPYSNQPQHF	TGCGCCAGCATCGTCAGGCCGTATAGCAATCAGCCCCAGCATTTT
NA	NA	TRBV4-2	TRBJ2-3	CASSSEWSTRVTDTQYF	TGTGCCAGCAGCTCAGAGTGGAGCACAAGGGTCACAGATACGCAGTATTTT
NA	NA	TRBV6-6	TRBJ1-1	CASSAGLAGAVTEAFF	TGTGCCAGCAGCGCAGGTTTAGCTGGGGCCGTCACTGAAGCTTTCTTT
NA	once	TRBV6-6	TRBJ1-4	CASSKGPPTGGEKLFF	TGTGCCAGCAGTAAGGGACCTCCGACGGGGGGTGAAAAACTGTTTTTT
NA	NA	TRBV6-6	TRBJ2-7	CASSYNPGTYEQYF	TGTGCCAGCAGTTACAACCCAGGTACCTACGAGCAGTACTTC
TRBD2	NA	TRBV6-5	TRBJ2-1	CASSRGVGGNEQFF	TGTGCCAGCAGCCGGGGGGTGGGGGGCAATGAGCAGTTCTTC
TRBD1	NA	TRBV6-5	TRBJ2-1	CASGRTGQFFNEQFF	TGTGCCAGCGGTAGGACAGGGCAGTTCTTCAATGAGCAGTTCTTC
NA	NA	TRBV29-1	TRBJ2-1	CSVRGGNYNEQFF	TGCAGCGTCCGAGGCGGGAACTACAATGAGCAGTTCTTC
TRBD2	NA	TRBV5-1	TRBJ2-7	CASSLRTSGDEQYF	TGCGCCAGCAGCTTGCGGACTAGCGGGGACGAGCAGTACTTC
NA	NA	TRBV2	TRBJ2-7	CASSYRGGEQYF	TGTGCCAGCAGTTACAGGGGAGGCGAGCAGTACTTC
NA	NA	TRBV4-1	TRBJ2-1	CASSHDEGQMDEQFF	TGCGCCAGCAGCCACGATGAAGGGCAGATGGATGAGCAGTTCTTC
TRBD1	NA	TRBV6-1	TRBJ1-5	CASSDTGGAAPPQHF	TGTGCCAGCAGTGATACAGGGGGCGCGGCGCCGCCCCAGCATTTT
NA	NA	TRBV6-5	TRBJ2-5	CASRRFRGGQETQYF	TGTGCCAGCAGGCGGTTCAGGGGAGGCCAAGAGACCCAGTACTTC
TRBD2	NA	TRBV30	TRBJ2-7	CAGAYREDLNEQYF	TGTGCCGGGGCGTATCGGGAGGACCTCAACGAGCAGTACTTC
TRBD2	once	TRBV5-4	TRBJ2-5	CASSQRTGTSGGGKETQYF	TGTGCCAGCAGCCAGAGGACCGGGACTAGCGGGGGGGGAAAAGAGACCCAGTACTTC
TRBD2	once	TRBV5-1	TRBJ2-1	CASSLVLAEKHQFF	TGCGCCAGCAGCTTGGTCCTAGCGGAGAAACATCAGTTCTTC
NA	NA	TRBV28	TRBJ1-1	CASGTQRGYGAFF	TGTGCCAGCGGCACGCAGCGGGGATATGGAGCTTTCTTT
TRBD1	NA	TRBV4-2	TRBJ1-1	CASSQDLITGADMNTEAFF	TGTGCCAGCAGCCAAGATCTAATAACAGGGGCTGACATGAACACTGAAGCTTTCTTT
NA	NA	TRBV6-6	TRBJ2-3	CASSYSGTPPDTQYF	TGTGCCAGCAGTTACTCGGGGACTCCCCCTGATACGCAGTATTTT
NA	NA	TRBV3-1/TRBV3-2	TRBJ2-1	CASSQQGQFPYNEQFF	TGTGCCAGCAGCCAACAAGGACAGTTCCCCTACAATGAGCAGTTCTTC
NA	NA	TRBV14	TRBJ1-6	CASSQASGRHFNSPLHF	TGTGCCAGCAGCCAGGCCTCGGGGCGTCACTTTAATTCACCCCTCCACTTT
TRBD2	NA	TRBV9	TRBJ2-2	CASSVRSGGKTGELFF	TGTGCCAGCAGCGTTAGGAGCGGGGGGAAGACCGGGGAGCTGTTTTTT
NA	once	TRBV7-2	TRBJ1-5	CASSPLGQPQHF	TGTGCCAGCAGCCCGCTTGGTCAGCCCCAGCATTTT
NA	NA	TRBV28	TRBJ1-1	CASSLQQENTEAFF	TGTGCCAGCAGTTTACAACAGGAGAACACTGAAGCTTTCTTT
NA	NA	TRBV23-1	TRBJ2-2	CASSQSLIRGSLEVAGELFF	TGCGCCAGCAGTCAATCCTTGATTCGAGGGAGTCTGGAGGTGGCCGGGGAGCTGTTTTTT
NA	NA	TRBV7-9	TRBJ2-7	CASTPFLEVSEQYF	TGTGCCAGCACCCCATTCTTGGAAGTCAGCGAGCAGTACTTC
TRBD1	NA	TRBV5-1	TRBJ2-3	CASSLGTGFVNTQYF	TGCGCCAGCAGCCTCGGGACAGGGTTTGTTAATACGCAGTATTTT
NA	NA	TRBV19	TRBJ1-1	CASPGHYMNTEAFF	TGTGCCAGCCCCGGACACTACATGAACACTGAAGCTTTCTTT
NA	NA	TRBV28	TRBJ1-5	CASIWVRGGQPQHF	TGTGCCAGCATATGGGTCCGTGGGGGTCAGCCCCAGCATTTT